This T cell receptor beta chain was retrieved from a study of blood T cell repertoires in COVID-19. Sequenced by immunoSEQ multiplex PCR; TCRdb stores in-frame clones only, minus some. Of fewer than 350,000 clones detected, around 88% appear once; the ten largest clones hold about 6.1%. This clone is a singleton in its sample. The CDR3 is 13 amino acids. Germline values: CDR1 MNHEY, CDR2 SVGAGI. Trimming stripped 6 bases from V and 7 bases from J, with 15 bases between. J is TRBJ2-5 and V is TRBV6-5; tentative D call: TRBD1 (5 bases). The sample was PBMCs or T cells enriched from blood (not recorded which). The sequence derives from a woman between 40 and 50 years old who had recovered from COVID-19. The CDR3 reads CASRRTFEVTQYF. Here the CDR3 DNA reads TGTGCCAGCAGACGGACATTCGAAGTGACCCAGTACTTC.